Below are 10 T cell receptor beta chains sequenced from a single sample in a study of T cell responses to AZD1222 COVID-19 vaccine. Clones were sequenced by immunoSEQ multiplex PCR, and TCRdb holds only the in-frame ones, with some missing. The sample yields over 150,000 clones, roughly 92% seen once. The starting material was peripheral blood, obtained 28 days after the second AZD1222 dose. These receptor sequences come from an adult who received the AZD1222 COVID-19 vaccine.

The chain combines TRBV28 with TRBJ1-2, with D possibly TRBD1 on 5 matching bases. Per germline, CDR1 MDHEN and CDR2 SYDVKM. This CDR3 has 17 residues. V lost 11 bases and J 5 bases, leaving 30 bases between the germline ends. The CDR3 DNA reads TGTGCCGCACGGTTTGGCAGGGAGTTATTTGGTTTGTATGGCTACACCTTC. It translates to CAARFGRELFGLYGYTF.

This chain uses TRBV11-2 with TRBJ2-2; 8 bases are shared with TRBD2. Trimming at V came to 2 bases and at J to 4 bases, leaving 6 bases not matched to a gene. The CDR3 runs 16 residues. The germline CDR1 and CDR2 sequences are SGHAT and FQNNGV. The CDR3 DNA reads as TGTGCCAGCAGCTTAATCCCAGCGGGGGCCACCGGGGAGCTGTTTTTT. Its protein product is CASSLIPAGATGELFF.

The chain recombines TRBV9 with TRBJ1-2; D is possibly TRBD1 (6 bases). Trimming pared 4 bases from V and 0 bases from J, leaving 10 bases between. CDR3 length: 14 residues. The germline V gene encodes CDR1 SGDLS and CDR2 YYNGEE. CDR3 amino acids: CASSTWTANYGYTF. The DNA of the CDR3 is TGTGCCAGCAGCACTTGGACAGCTAACTATGGCTACACCTTC. The full variable domain, with the rest looked up from reference TRBV9 and TRBJ1-2, is DSGVTQTPKHLITATGQRVTLRCSPRSGDLSVYWYQQSLDQGLQFLIQYYNGEERAKGNILERFSAQQFPDLHSELNLSSLELGDSALYFCASSTWTANYGYTFGSGTRLTVV.

This chain uses TRBV9 with TRBJ2-3, with D maybe TRBD2 (6 bases). The V end lost 4 bases, the J end lost 3 bases, and 12 bases lay between the germline ends. The CDR3 has 14 amino acids. Germline CDR1 reads SGDLS; CDR2 reads YYNGEE. CDR3 amino acids: CASSTRLVTDTQYF. CDR3 nucleotides: TGTGCCAGCAGCACTCGACTAGTGACAGATACGCAGTATTTT.

The chain employs TRBV5-1 and TRBJ1-4, with 7 bases fitting TRBD1. The CDR3 contains 16 residues. The junction had 10 bases not matched to a gene; V was cut back by 5 bases and J by 3 bases. Germline assignment: CDR1 SGHRS and CDR2 YFSETQ. The CDR3 region is CASRSGQFVANEKLFF. The CDR3 DNA follows: TGCGCCAGCAGATCGGGACAGTTTGTGGCTAATGAAAAACTGTTTTTT.

V and J are TRBV5-4 and TRBJ2-1; D remains unclear. Germline CDR1 SGHNT, CDR2 YYREEE (reference sequence). The CDR3 is made up of 16 amino acids. The germline V and J ends were trimmed by 0 bases and 6 bases, with 16 bases remaining between them. CDR3: CASSLALANLANEQFF. The CDR3 DNA follows: TGTGCCAGCAGCTTGGCGTTGGCAAACCTGGCCAATGAGCAGTTCTTC.

V and J are TRBV20-1 and TRBJ2-1; D unclear. CDR3 length: 15 residues. The ends were cut back, 3 bases at V and 0 bases at J, with 12 bases in the middle. Germline V gene sequence: CDR1 DFQATT, CDR2 SNEGSKA (reference sequence). The CDR3: CSASKRQSSYNEQFF. DNA for the CDR3: TGCAGTGCTAGTAAGCGTCAAAGCTCCTACAATGAGCAGTTCTTC.

This chain links TRBV6-2 or TRBV6-3 with TRBJ2-5; D remains unclear. The CDR3 covers 13 residues. The V end was cut by 1 base, the J end by 2 bases, with 5 bases between. The germline V gene has CDR1 MNHEY and CDR2 SVGEGT. The CDR3 coding sequence is TGTGCCAGCAGTTACTTCCAGCAAGAGACCCAGTACTTC. This codes for CASSYFQQETQYF.

The rearrangement links TRBV6-5 to TRBJ1-1; weak D call: TRBD1 (6 bases). The CDR3 sequence is 14 residues long. In germline, CDR1 is MNHEY, CDR2 SVGAGI. The V end was cut by 6 bases, the J end by 3 bases, with 14 bases between. CDR3: CASSSGGLDTEAFF. In nucleotides, the CDR3 is TGTGCCAGCAGCTCCGGGGGCCTGGACACTGAAGCTTTCTTT.

This chain uses TRBV5-1 with TRBJ1-6, with TRBD1 matching over 12 bases. With 4 bases clipped from V and 9 bases from J, the junction kept 5 bases outside the gene matches. CDR3 length equals 15 residues. The germline V gene encodes CDR1 SGHRS and CDR2 YFSETQ. DNA for the CDR3: TGCGCCAGCAGCCCCGGGGACAGGGGGCGTTCACCCCTCCACTTT. The encoded protein is CASSPGDRGRSPLHF. The full variable domain, with the rest looked up from reference TRBV5-1 and TRBJ1-6, is KAGVTQTPRYLIKTRGQQVTLSCSPISGHRSVSWYQQTPGQGLQFLFEYFSETQRNKGNFPGRFSGRQFSNSRSEMNVSTLELGDSALYLCASSPGDRGRSPLHFGNGTRLTVT.